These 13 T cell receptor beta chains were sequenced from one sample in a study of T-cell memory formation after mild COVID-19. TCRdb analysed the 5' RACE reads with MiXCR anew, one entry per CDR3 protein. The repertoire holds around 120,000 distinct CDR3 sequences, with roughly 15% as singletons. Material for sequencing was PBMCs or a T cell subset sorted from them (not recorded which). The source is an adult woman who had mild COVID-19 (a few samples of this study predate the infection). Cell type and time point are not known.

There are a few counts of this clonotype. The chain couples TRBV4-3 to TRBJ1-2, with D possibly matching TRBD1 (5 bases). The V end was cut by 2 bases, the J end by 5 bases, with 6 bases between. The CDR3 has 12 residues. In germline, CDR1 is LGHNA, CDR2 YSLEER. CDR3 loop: CASSQRGYGYTF. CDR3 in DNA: TGCGCCAGCAGCCAACGGGGGTATGGCTACACCTTC.

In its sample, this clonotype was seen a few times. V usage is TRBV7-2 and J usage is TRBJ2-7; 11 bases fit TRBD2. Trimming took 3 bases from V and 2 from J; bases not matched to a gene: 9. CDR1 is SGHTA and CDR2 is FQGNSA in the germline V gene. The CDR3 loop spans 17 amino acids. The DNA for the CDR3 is TGTGCCAGCAGCTTTGCCGGGACTAGCGGTCGAGCCTACGAGCAGTACTTC. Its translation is CASSFAGTSGRAYEQYF. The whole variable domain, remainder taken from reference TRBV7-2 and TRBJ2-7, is GAGVSQSPSNKVTEKGKDVELRCDPISGHTALYWYRQSLGQGLEFLIYFQGNSAPDKSGLPSDRFSAERTGGSVSTLTIQRTQQEDSAVYLCASSFAGTSGRAYEQYFGPGTRLTVT.

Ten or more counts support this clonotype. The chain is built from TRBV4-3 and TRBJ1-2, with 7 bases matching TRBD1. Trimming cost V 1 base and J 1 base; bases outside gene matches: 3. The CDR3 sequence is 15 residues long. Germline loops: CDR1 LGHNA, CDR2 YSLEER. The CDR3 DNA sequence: TGCGCCAGCAGCCAAGGACAGGGAAGTAACTATGGCTACACCTTC. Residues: CASSQGQGSNYGYTF.

The CDR3 nucleotides read TGCAGCGTTGATACCAGTCTCGCGGTGGGCACAGATACGCAGTATTTT. This gives the protein CSVDTSLAVGTDTQYF. The genes are TRBV29-1 and TRBJ2-3; the D is unclear. The germline CDR1 and CDR2 sequences are SQVTM and ANQGSEA. V was cut by 3 bases and J by 1 base, with 17 bases left in between. This CDR3 has 16 residues.

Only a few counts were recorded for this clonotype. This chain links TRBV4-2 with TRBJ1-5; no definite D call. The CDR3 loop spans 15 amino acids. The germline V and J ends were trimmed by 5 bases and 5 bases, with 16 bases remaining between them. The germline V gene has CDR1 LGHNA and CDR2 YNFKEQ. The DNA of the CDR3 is TGTGCCAGCAGCGGCGGGCGAGCGGCGGATCAGCCCCAGCATTTT. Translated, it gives CASSGGRAADQPQHF.

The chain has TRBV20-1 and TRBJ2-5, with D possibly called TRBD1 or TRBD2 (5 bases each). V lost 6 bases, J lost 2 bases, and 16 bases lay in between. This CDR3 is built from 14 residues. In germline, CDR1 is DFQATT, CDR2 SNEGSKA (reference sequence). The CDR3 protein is CSAPPGLLQETQYF. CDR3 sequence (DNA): TGCAGTGCCCCACCGGGGCTGCTACAAGAGACCCAGTACTTC.

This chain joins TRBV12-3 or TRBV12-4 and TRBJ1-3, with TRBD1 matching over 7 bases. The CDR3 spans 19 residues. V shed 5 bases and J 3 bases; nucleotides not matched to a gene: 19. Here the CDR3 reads CASSHSRVTGVSFGNTIYF. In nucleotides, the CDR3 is TGTGCCAGCAGTCACAGCCGGGTAACAGGGGTTTCATTTGGAAACACCATATATTTT.

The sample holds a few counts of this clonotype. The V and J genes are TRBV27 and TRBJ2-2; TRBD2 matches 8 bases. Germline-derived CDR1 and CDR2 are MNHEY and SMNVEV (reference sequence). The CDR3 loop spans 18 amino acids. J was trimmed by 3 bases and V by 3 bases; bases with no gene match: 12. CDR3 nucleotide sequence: TGTGCCAGCAGTTTTGAGGGTGTGGCTAGCGGGTACACCGGGGAGCTGTTTTTT. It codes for CASSFEGVASGYTGELFF.

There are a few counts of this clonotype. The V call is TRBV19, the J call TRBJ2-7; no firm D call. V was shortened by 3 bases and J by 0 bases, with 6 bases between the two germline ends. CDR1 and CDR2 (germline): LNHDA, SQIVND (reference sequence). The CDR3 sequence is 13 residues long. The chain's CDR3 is CASSIGISYEQYF. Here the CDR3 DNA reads TGTGCCAGTAGTATTGGTATCTCCTACGAGCAGTACTTC. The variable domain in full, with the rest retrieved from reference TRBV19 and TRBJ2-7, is DGGITQSPKYLFRKEGQNVTLSCEQNLNHDAMYWYRQDPGQGLRLIYYSQIVNDFQKGDIAEGYSVSREKKESFPLTVTSAQKNPTAFYLCASSIGISYEQYFGPGTRLTVT.

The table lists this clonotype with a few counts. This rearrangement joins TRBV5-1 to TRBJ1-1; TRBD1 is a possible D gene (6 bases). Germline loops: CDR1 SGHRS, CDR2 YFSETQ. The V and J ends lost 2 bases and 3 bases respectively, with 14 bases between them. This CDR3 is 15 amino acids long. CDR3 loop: CASSLPTGLDTEAFF. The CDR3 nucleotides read TGCGCCAGCAGCTTACCCACAGGGCTGGACACTGAAGCTTTCTTT.

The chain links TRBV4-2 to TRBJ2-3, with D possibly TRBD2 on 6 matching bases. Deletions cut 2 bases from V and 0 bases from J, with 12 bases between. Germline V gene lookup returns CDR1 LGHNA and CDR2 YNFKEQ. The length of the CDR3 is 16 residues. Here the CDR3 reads CASSQPGTGSTDTQYF. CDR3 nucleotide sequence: TGTGCCAGCAGCCAACCTGGGACTGGTAGCACAGATACGCAGTATTTT.

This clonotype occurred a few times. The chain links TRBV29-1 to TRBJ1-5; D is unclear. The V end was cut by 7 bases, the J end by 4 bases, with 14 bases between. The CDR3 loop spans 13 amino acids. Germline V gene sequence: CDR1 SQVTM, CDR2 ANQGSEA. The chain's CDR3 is CSASSGINQPQHF. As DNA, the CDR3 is TGCAGCGCCTCTTCGGGGATAAATCAGCCCCAGCATTTT.

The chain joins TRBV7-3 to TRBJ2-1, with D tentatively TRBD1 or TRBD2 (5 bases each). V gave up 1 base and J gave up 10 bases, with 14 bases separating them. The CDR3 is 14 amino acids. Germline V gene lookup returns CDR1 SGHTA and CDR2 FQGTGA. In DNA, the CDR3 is TGTGCCAGCAGCTTAAGGGACGGGCATGGCGAGCAGTTCTTC. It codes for CASSLRDGHGEQFF.